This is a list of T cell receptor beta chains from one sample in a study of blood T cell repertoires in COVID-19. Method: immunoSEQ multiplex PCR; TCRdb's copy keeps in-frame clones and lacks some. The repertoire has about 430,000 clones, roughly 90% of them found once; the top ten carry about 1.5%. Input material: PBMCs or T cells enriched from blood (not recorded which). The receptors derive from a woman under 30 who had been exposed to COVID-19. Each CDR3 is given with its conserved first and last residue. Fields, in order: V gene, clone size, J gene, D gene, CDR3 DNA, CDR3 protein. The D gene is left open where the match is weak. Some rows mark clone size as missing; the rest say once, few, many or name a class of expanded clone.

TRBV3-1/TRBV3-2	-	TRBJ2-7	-	TGTGCCAGCAGCCACCGGGACATCCCCTACGAGCAGTACTTC	CASSHRDIPYEQYF
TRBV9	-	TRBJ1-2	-	TGTGCCAGCAGCGTAGAGGCAAGTCGGGATGGCTACACCTTC	CASSVEASRDGYTF
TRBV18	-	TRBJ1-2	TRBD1	TGTGCCAGCTCCCGTCAGGGGGGCGGCTATGGCTACACCTTC	CASSRQGGGYGYTF
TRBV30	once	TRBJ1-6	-	TGTGCCTGGAGTATCACACAGGGAGTAGGATCACCCCTCCACTTT	CAWSITQGVGSPLHF
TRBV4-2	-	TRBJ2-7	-	TGTGCCAGCAGCCAAGAGTCGCGGGGTTCCTACGAGCAGTACTTC	CASSQESRGSYEQYF
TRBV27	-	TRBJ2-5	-	TGTGCCAGCAGTCGGTTGACAGTGGGGGAGACCCAGTACTTC	CASSRLTVGETQYF
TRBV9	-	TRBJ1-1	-	TGTGCCAGCAGCGTAGCTCAAGGGGGATCGAACACTGAAGCTTTCTTT	CASSVAQGGSNTEAFF
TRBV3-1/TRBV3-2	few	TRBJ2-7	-	TGTGCCAGCAGCCAATTTGAGGCGGGGGCCCTCTCCTACGAGCAGTACTTC	CASSQFEAGALSYEQYF
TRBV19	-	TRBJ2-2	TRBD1	TGTGCCAGTACCGCACCGGGACAGGGGAACACCGGGGAGCTGTTTTTT	CASTAPGQGNTGELFF
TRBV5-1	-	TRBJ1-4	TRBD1	TGCGCCAGCAGCTTGGGACAGGGGAGTGAAAAACTGTTTTTT	CASSLGQGSEKLFF
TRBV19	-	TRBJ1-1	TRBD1	TGTGCCACCGGGACAGGGATGAACACTGAAGCTTTCTTT	CATGTGMNTEAFF
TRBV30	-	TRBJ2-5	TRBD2	TGTGCCTGGACTAGCGGACAAGAGACCCAGTACTTC	CAWTSGQETQYF
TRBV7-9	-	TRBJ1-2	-	TGTGCCAGCAGCTTACACGACGACGGAAGGGGGGGCTATGGCTACACCTTC	CASSLHDDGRGGYGYTF
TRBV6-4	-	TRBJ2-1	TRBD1	TGTGCCAGCAGTGATGCGACAGGGGCCTACAATGAGCAGTTCTTC	CASSDATGAYNEQFF
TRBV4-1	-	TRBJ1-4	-	TGCGCCAGCAGCCAAGACAAGAACAGGGATCCTGAAAAACTGTTTTTT	CASSQDKNRDPEKLFF
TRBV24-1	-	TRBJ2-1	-	TGTGCCACCAGTGTAGCGAGGGGGGGCGGGAATGAGCAGTTCTTC	CATSVARGGGNEQFF
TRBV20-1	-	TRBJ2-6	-	TGCAGTGCTAGTGGAGATGGGGGGATGACCTCTGGGGCCAACGTCCTGACTTTC	CSASGDGGMTSGANVLTF
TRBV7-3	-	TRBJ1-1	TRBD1	TGTGCCAGCAGCTTAACCGGACAGGGAGGTACTGAAGCTTTCTTT	CASSLTGQGGTEAFF
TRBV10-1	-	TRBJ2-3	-	TGCGCCAGCAGTGAACTAACTAGCACAGATACGCAGTATTTT	CASSELTSTDTQYF
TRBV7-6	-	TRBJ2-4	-	TGTGCCAGCAGCTCGTACCAGGGGGCCAAAAACATTCAGTACTTC	CASSSYQGAKNIQYF
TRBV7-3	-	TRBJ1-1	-	TGTGCCAGCAGCTCTTCCAGGAACACTGAAGCTTTCTTT	CASSSSRNTEAFF
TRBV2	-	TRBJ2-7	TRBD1	TGTGCCAGCAGTGCACAGGGGTATTCCTACGAGCAGTACTTC	CASSAQGYSYEQYF